This T cell receptor beta chain was retrieved from a study of response to subunit inactivated influenza vaccine. TCRdb reanalysed the RT-PCR reads using MiXCR and keeps one entry per CDR3 protein. The sample comprises hundreds of thousands of distinct CDR3 sequences, 11% to 15% of which are singletons, and roughly 6.4% rests with the top ten. The CDR3 consists of 12 residues. Germline CDR1 SGHTA, CDR2 FQGNSA. V lost 5 bases to trimming and J lost 3 bases, with 8 bases between them. The source material was PBMCs from blood, sampled 14 to 15 days before vaccination. This TCR was recovered from a man aged 45-65 years who received an inactivated influenza vaccine. The rearrangement uses TRBV7-2 and TRBJ2-7; D unclear. In DNA, the CDR3 is TGTGCCAGCAGCGTACCCGGCTACGAGCAGTACTTC. This encodes CASSVPGYEQYF.